Sequencing of this TCR beta chain was carried out in a study of naive and memory T cell subsets. Notes on the study in general: TCR transcript changes with activation or differentiation may affect this RNA method.

The SP2 primer and nested alpha and beta constant region primers amplified ligated cDNA in four rounds. TCRdb used MiXCR to reprocess the 5' RACE reads, holding one entry per CDR3 protein. This sample yields approximately 58,000 distinct CDR3 sequences, of which approximately 6.6% are seen a single time; 8% to 10% belongs to the top ten. A UMI-containing oligonucleotide was joined by 3' ligation to the TCR cDNA template. Cells were not sorted; total RNA input targeted about 1 to 1000 ng. This clonotype occurred many times. Its matching antigen is unknown. Trimming cost V 6 bases and J 5 bases, with 11 bases left between them. The CDR3 has 11 amino acids. Per germline, CDR1 GTSNPN and CDR2 SVGIG (reference sequence).

The J gene is TRBJ2-7, the V gene TRBV30, with D unresolved. This clonotype was obtained from a male donor in good health. CDR3 bases: TGTGCCTGCTCAGATTCTCACGAGCAGTACTTC. It specifies CACSDSHEQYF.